One sample yielded the 20 T cell receptor beta chains listed below, sequenced in a study of T-cell memory formation after mild COVID-19. TCRdb fed the 5' RACE reads into MiXCR, producing one record per CDR3 protein. The table records roughly 300,000 distinct CDR3 sequences, roughly 15% of them present only once. Sequencing used PBMCs or a T cell subset sorted from them (not recorded which). The receptors derive from a man aged 18 to 29 who had mild COVID-19 (a few samples of this study predate the infection). Cell type and time point are not known.

This chain connects TRBV20-1 to TRBJ1-2; possibly TRBD1 for D (6 bases). V was shortened by 6 bases and J by 4 bases, with 15 bases between the two germline ends. The CDR3 consists of 13 residues. In germline, CDR1 is DFQATT, CDR2 SNEGSKA (reference sequence). The CDR3 spells CSAPARGGYGYTF. The CDR3 DNA sequence: TGCAGTGCCCCGGCGCGAGGGGGCTATGGCTACACCTTC.

The rearrangement links TRBV9 to TRBJ1-6; 10 bases match TRBD1. CDR3 size: 14 residues. Trimming removed 4 bases from V and 10 bases from J; junction bases left unmatched: 5. CDR1 SGDLS and CDR2 YYNGEE come from the germline V gene. CDR3 sequence: CASSQGQGKSPLHF. CDR3 bases: TGTGCCAGCAGCCAGGGACAGGGGAAATCACCCCTCCACTTT.

There are many counts of this clonotype. The CDR3 bases are TGTGCCAGCAGCCCCGAGGGGGCTGAGACCCAGTACTTC. Its translation: CASSPEGAETQYF. V usage is TRBV7-3 and J usage is TRBJ2-5; 7 bases map to TRBD1. With V trimmed by 5 bases and J by 5 bases, 5 bases remained unmatched. The CDR3 runs to 13 residues. CDR1 is SGHTA, CDR2 FQGTGA, per germline. Full variable domain (missing parts from reference TRBV7-3 and TRBJ2-5): GAGVSQTPSNKVTEKGKYVELRCDPISGHTALYWYRQSLGQGPEFLIYFQGTGAADDSGLPNDRFFAVRPEGSVSTLKIQRTERGDSAVYLCASSPEGAETQYFGPGTRLLVL.

This clonotype occurred many times. The chain uses TRBV5-1 and TRBJ2-3, with D maybe TRBD1 (5 bases). Trimming pared 0 bases from V and 6 bases from J, leaving 11 bases between. The V gene's germline CDR1 is SGHRS and CDR2 YFSETQ. This CDR3 spans 14 amino acids. The CDR3 nucleotides read TGCGCCAGCAGCTTGGAAGGGGCAGGCGATACGCAGTATTTT. Amino acid sequence: CASSLEGAGDTQYF.

The J gene is TRBJ1-1, the V gene TRBV12-3 or TRBV12-4; possibly TRBD1 for D (5 bases). Trimming took 5 bases from V and 4 from J, leaving 11 bases between them. This CDR3 has 13 amino acids. Written as DNA, the CDR3 is TGTGCCAGCAGTCCCTCGGGGACCACTGAAGCTTTCTTT. This translates into CASSPSGTTEAFF.

This chain uses TRBV20-1 with TRBJ2-3; D unclear. Germline assignment: CDR1 DFQATT and CDR2 SNEGSKA (reference sequence). The CDR3 extends over 13 amino acids. V gave up 1 base and J gave up 3 bases, with 8 bases separating them. CDR3 nucleotide sequence: TGCAGTGCTAGAGGTAGCCTAACAGATACGCAGTATTTT. It codes for CSARGSLTDTQYF.

There are a few counts of this clonotype. The genes are TRBV27 and TRBJ2-7; D gene uncertain. Germline CDR1 and CDR2: MNHEY and SMNVEV (reference sequence). The V end lost 4 bases, the J end lost 7 bases, and 8 bases lay between the germline ends. The length of the CDR3 is 11 residues. CDR3 nucleotide sequence: TGTGCCAGCAGTTCCCTCGGAGAGCAGTACTTC. It codes for CASSSLGEQYF.

The J gene is TRBJ2-1, the V gene TRBV12-3 or TRBV12-4, with 10 bases identical to TRBD2. The CDR3 is made up of 16 amino acids. V dropped 5 bases and J dropped 4; count of bases not matched to a gene: 8. CDR3 protein: CASSLRTSGLYNEQFF. Here the CDR3 DNA reads TGTGCCAGCAGTCTTCGGACTAGCGGCCTATACAATGAGCAGTTCTTC.

V is TRBV10-3 and J is TRBJ2-7; tentative D call: TRBD1 (9 bases). The CDR3 loop spans 15 amino acids. Trimming took off 7 bases at V and 2 bases at J, with 18 bases between the two ends. Germline CDR1 is ENHRY and CDR2 is SYGVKD. The CDR3 DNA reads as TGTGCCATCAACCGGGGGGGGACAGGGACCTACGAGCAGTACTTC. Translating gives CAINRGGTGTYEQYF.

The J gene is TRBJ2-2, the V gene TRBV2, with 10 nucleotides matching TRBD1. The CDR3 spans 16 residues. With 7 bases clipped from V and 2 bases from J, the junction kept 7 bases outside the gene matches. Looked up from germline, CDR1 is SNHLY and CDR2 is FYNNEI. Written as DNA, the CDR3 is TGTGCCAGCACCTTAGACAGGGGGCAAAACACCGGGGAGCTGTTTTTT. As protein: CASTLDRGQNTGELFF.

This chain uses TRBV11-1 with TRBJ1-1; no firm D call. The germline gives CDR1 SGHAT, CDR2 FQDESV (reference sequence). The CDR3 has 14 residues. V lost 5 bases and J 8 bases, leaving 18 bases between the germline ends. CDR3 DNA: TGTGCCAGCAGCATAGGGAGCCACGGTTCGGAAGCTTTCTTT. This translates into CASSIGSHGSEAFF.

This clonotype turned up a few times. The gene calls are TRBV11-2 and TRBJ2-5; D is ambiguous. Germline CDR1 SGHAT, CDR2 FQNNGV. The CDR3 length is 14 residues. Deletions cut 2 bases from V and 3 bases from J, with 10 bases between. The CDR3 coding sequence is TGTGCCAGCAGCTTAAGATTGTCGAAAGAGACCCAGTACTTC. Residues: CASSLRLSKETQYF.

This clonotype was counted a few times. V gene TRBV25-1 combines with J gene TRBJ1-2, with 8 bases aligning to TRBD1. The CDR3 is made up of 15 amino acids. The germline gives CDR1 MGHDK, CDR2 SYGVNS. The J segment lost 4 bases and the V segment lost 2 bases, leaving 6 bases of the junction unmatched. In DNA form, the CDR3 reads TGTGCCAGCAGTGAAACCGGACAGGGTGCCTATGGCTACACCTTC. This codes for CASSETGQGAYGYTF.

The chain employs TRBV28 and TRBJ1-5; the match to TRBD1 covers 9 bases. The J segment lost 6 bases and the V segment lost 2 bases, leaving 5 bases of the junction unmatched. CDR1 is MDHEN and CDR2 is SYDVKM in the germline V gene. The CDR3 sequence is 15 residues long. The CDR3 spells CASSLDRGITQPQHF. CDR3 DNA sequence: TGTGCCAGCAGTTTAGACAGGGGGATAACTCAGCCCCAGCATTTT.

This clonotype was seen a few times. This chain joins TRBV4-2 and TRBJ1-4, with D possibly being TRBD1 (5 bases). The CDR3 is made up of 15 amino acids. Per germline, CDR1 LGHNA and CDR2 YNFKEQ. The V and J ends lost 3 bases and 3 bases respectively, with 11 bases between them. Here the CDR3 reads CASSHWGGSNEKLFF. In DNA, the CDR3 is TGTGCCAGCAGCCACTGGGGGGGTTCTAATGAAAAACTGTTTTTT.

This clonotype came up a few times. The genes are TRBV5-1 and TRBJ2-5; 7 nucleotides line up with TRBD2. The CDR3 length is 15 residues. The V gene's germline CDR1 is SGHRS and CDR2 YFSETQ. Trimming removed 0 bases from V and 1 base from J; junction bases left unmatched: 3. CDR3 amino acids: CASSLAASGQETQYF. Written as DNA, the CDR3 is TGCGCCAGCAGCTTGGCGGCTAGCGGCCAAGAGACCCAGTACTTC. The whole variable domain, filled in from reference TRBV5-1 and TRBJ2-5, reads KAGVTQTPRYLIKTRGQQVTLSCSPISGHRSVSWYQQTPGQGLQFLFEYFSETQRNKGNFPGRFSGRQFSNSRSEMNVSTLELGDSALYLCASSLAASGQETQYFGPGTRLLVL.

This clonotype turned up a few times. CDR3 in DNA: TGTGCCAGCAGCCCATCCGGGGGAACTGAGCAGTTCTTC. Encoded protein: CASSPSGGTEQFF. The chain employs TRBV3-1 and TRBJ2-1; maybe TRBD2 (6 bases). This CDR3 has 13 residues. V was clipped by 4 bases and J by 9 bases, with 13 bases between them. In germline, CDR1 is LGHDT, CDR2 YNNKEL (reference sequence).

The table lists this clonotype with many counts. The rearrangement uses TRBV7-9 and TRBJ1-6, with TRBD1 as a possible D gene (6 bases). Trimming cost V 5 bases and J 8 bases, with 7 bases left between them. The CDR3 consists of 12 residues. CDR1 and CDR2 (germline): SEHNR, FQNEAQ (reference sequence). CDR3 sequence reads: CASSQGYSPLHF. CDR3 DNA: TGTGCCAGCAGCCAGGGGTATTCACCCCTCCACTTT.

The chain links TRBV7-3 to TRBJ2-2; 7 bases line up with TRBD1. The CDR3 length is 15 residues. J lost 4 bases, V lost 2 bases, and 4 bases had no gene match. Germline-derived CDR1 and CDR2 are SGHTA and FQGTGA. The CDR3 DNA reads as TGTGCCAGCAGCTTAGAAAGGGACAGCACCGGGGAGCTGTTTTTT. Translation: CASSLERDSTGELFF.

This clonotype was observed many times. The CDR3 sequence: CASSQDPGSGVWTQYF. The CDR3 DNA is TGTGCCAGCAGCCAAGATCCGGGGTCCGGTGTGTGGACCCAGTACTTC. This sequence joins TRBV4-2 and TRBJ2-5, with D maybe TRBD2 (5 bases). The CDR3 length is 16 residues. V gave up 0 bases and J gave up 7 bases, with 18 bases separating them. CDR1 and CDR2 from the germline V gene are LGHNA and YNFKEQ.